This T cell receptor (beta chain) was recovered during a study of shared clonotypes between healthy human individuals. Findings and caveats of the study: A small donor pool kept down the genetic and exposure-history diversity that was represented.

Sequencing used immunoSEQ multiplex PCR; TCRdb keeps in-frame clones, though not all of them. The sample gives hundreds of thousands of clones, about 85% of which show up once; less than 15% is in the top ten. This clone was seen once. The antigen is not known. With unsorted samples, genomic DNA was obtained from 80 million to 100 million PBMCs. Germline loops: CDR1 MDHEN, CDR2 SYDVKM. The germline V and J ends were trimmed by 10 bases and 8 bases, with 24 bases remaining between them. The CDR3 runs 15 residues. The sequence was obtained from a woman between 35 and 50 years old in good health. Some clones in this sample may be carry-over from other donors' samples. This chain uses TRBV28 with TRBJ2-1; perhaps TRBD2 as D (6 bases). Sequencing input: PBMCs. The CDR3: CATLLVGGKTDEQFF. CDR3 DNA sequence: TGTGCCACCCTTCTTGTAGGCGGGAAAACTGATGAGCAGTTCTTC.